Below, one TCR beta chain is given with its context. Molecular barcoding with unique molecular identifiers was used for the TCRbeta library. MiXCR, applied by TCRdb to the PCR reads, yields one record per CDR3 protein. The profile covers 380,000 or so distinct CDR3 sequences, with about 14% appearing a single time and over 3.5% taken by the ten largest. The sample comes from a study of T-cell reconstitution after alpha-beta-depleted transplantation in children. The sample consisted of PBMCs, taken from the stem cell graft. This clonotype was sampled from a human donor who donated a stem cell graft to a child with Fanconi anemia.

CDR3 sequence: CASSRQGRKEQYF. CDR3 bases: TGTGCCAGCAGTCGACAGGGTCGGAAGGAGCAGTACTTC. The gene calls are TRBV12-3 or TRBV12-4 and TRBJ2-7; 7 bases agree with TRBD1. The CDR3 spans 13 residues. Trimming cost V 5 bases and J 7 bases; bases outside gene matches: 8.